A single sample is the source of the 20 T cell receptor beta chains below, sequenced in a study of beta chain features in type 1 diabetes. The study's findings and limits: The study found moderately but significantly shorter TCRB CDR3s in all four CD4+ subsets of Type 1 diabetes patients.

Expressed TCRB transcripts were sequenced, since all the RNA that had been isolated was reverse transcribed. Here immunoSEQ multiplex PCR was the method, and the copy in TCRdb shows in-frame clones only, minus some. Of around 280,000 clones listed, roughly 15% were seen once; the top ten hold more than 0.015%. Antigens of these TCRs are unknown. What was sequenced was naive CD4+ T cells from blood. The receptors stem from a young man with type 1 diabetes.

The chain carries TRBV7-9 and TRBJ2-7, with no clear D. This CDR3 is built from 13 residues. V lost 3 bases, J lost 0 bases, and 6 bases lay in between. Germline CDR1 is SEHNR and CDR2 is FQNEAQ (reference sequence). In nucleotides, the CDR3 is TGTGCCAGCAGCTTCGACAACTCCTACGAGCAGTACTTC. Translating it yields CASSFDNSYEQYF.

This clone showed up just a few times. The rearrangement uses TRBV7-2 and TRBJ2-1; D might be TRBD1 (6 bases). The CDR3 is made up of 15 amino acids. Trimming pared 5 bases from V and 0 bases from J, leaving 11 bases between. From germline, CDR1 is SGHTA and CDR2 FQGNSA. The CDR3 sequence is CASSGQPSSYNEQFF. The CDR3 coding sequence is TGTGCCAGCAGCGGACAGCCAAGCTCCTACAATGAGCAGTTCTTC.

This clone showed up just a few times. The V gene is TRBV10-3, the J gene TRBJ2-2; TRBD1 agrees at 7 bases. Per the germline V gene, CDR1 is ENHRY and CDR2 is SYGVKD. The length of the CDR3 is 14 residues. J gave up 2 bases and V 10 bases, and 7 bases lay outside the gene matches. The CDR3 spells CATLRTGNTGELFF. The CDR3 DNA reads TGTGCCACATTGAGGACAGGAAACACCGGGGAGCTGTTTTTT.

This clone has only a few counts. This rearrangement joins TRBV18 to TRBJ2-2; 9 bases fit TRBD1. The ends lost 1 base at V and 1 base at J; junction bases unmatched: 4. Per the germline V gene, CDR1 is KGHSH and CDR2 is LQKENI. This CDR3 contains 17 residues. The CDR3 loop reads CASSPRTGDRNTGELFF. The CDR3 DNA is TGTGCCAGCTCACCACGGACAGGGGACAGGAACACCGGGGAGCTGTTTTTT.

This clone was detected a few times. The chain links TRBV18 to TRBJ2-1; 8 bases map to TRBD1. Germline trimming cut 3 bases from V and 5 bases from J; bases unmatched to any gene: 6. The V gene's germline CDR1 is KGHSH and CDR2 LQKENI. This CDR3 has 15 amino acids. DNA for the CDR3: TGTGCCAGCTCACCCCTGGGACAGGAAAACAATGAGCAGTTCTTC. It yields the protein CASSPLGQENNEQFF.

This clone has just a few counts. The genes are TRBV28 and TRBJ2-7; D is perhaps TRBD1 (6 bases). V lost 11 bases, J lost 5 bases, and 16 bases lay in between. This CDR3 region has 12 residues. Per germline, CDR1 MDHEN and CDR2 SYDVKM. Here the CDR3 DNA reads TGTGCCGCAATGGGACAAATCAACGAGCAGTACTTC. It yields the protein CAAMGQINEQYF. Drawing the rest from reference TRBV28 and TRBJ2-7, the complete variable domain is DVKVTQSSRYLVKRTGEKVFLECVQDMDHENMFWYRQDPGLGLRLIYFSYDVKMKEKGDIPEGYSVSREKKERFSLILESASTNQTSMYLCAAMGQINEQYFGPGTRLTVT.

The chain combines TRBV5-6 with TRBJ1-5, with 12 nucleotides matching TRBD1. CDR3 size: 17 residues. CDR1 is SGHDT and CDR2 is YYEEEE in the germline V gene. With 3 bases clipped from V and 2 bases from J, the junction kept 6 bases outside the gene matches. In DNA form, the CDR3 reads TGTGCCAGCAGCTGGGGACAGGGGGCCGCGGGCAATCAGCCCCAGCATTTT. Protein product: CASSWGQGAAGNQPQHF.

The rearrangement uses TRBV11-2 and TRBJ2-7; 10 bases align to TRBD2. The CDR3 loop spans 17 amino acids. Looked up from germline, CDR1 is SGHAT and CDR2 is FQNNGV. With 3 bases clipped from V and 4 bases from J, the junction kept 12 bases outside the gene matches. The CDR3 DNA is TGTGCCAGCAGCTTGGTCACCGGGACTAGCGACAGATACGAGCAGTACTTC. It yields the protein CASSLVTGTSDRYEQYF.

The rearrangement joins TRBV29-1 to TRBJ1-1; D perhaps matches TRBD1 (5 bases). The germline CDR1 and CDR2 sequences are SQVTM and ANQGSEA. The CDR3 runs to 12 residues. Deletions cut 4 bases from V and 4 bases from J, with 10 bases between. The CDR3 sequence: CSVVMGRTEAFF. DNA of the CDR3: TGCAGCGTTGTGATGGGGCGCACTGAAGCTTTCTTT.

The gene calls are TRBV4-3 and TRBJ1-4; D not certain. The V end was cut by 4 bases, the J end by 0 bases, with 6 bases between. Germline assignment: CDR1 LGHNA and CDR2 YSLEER. This CDR3 region has 14 residues. CDR3 in amino acids: CASSRTATNEKLFF. As DNA, the CDR3 is TGCGCCAGCAGCCGCACTGCAACTAATGAAAAACTGTTTTTT.

V and J are TRBV7-8 and TRBJ1-1, with 8 nucleotides matching TRBD1. Per germline, CDR1 SGHVS and CDR2 FQNEAQ. There are 15 residues in the CDR3. Trimming removed 5 bases from V and 5 bases from J; junction bases left unmatched: 10. The CDR3 here is CASSLRQTGVTEAFF. CDR3 sequence (DNA): TGTGCCAGCAGCCTTAGGCAGACAGGGGTAACTGAAGCTTTCTTT.

This clone came up once. The chain is built from TRBV18 and TRBJ1-5; TRBD1 is a possible D gene (5 bases). Germline V lookup: CDR1 KGHSH, CDR2 LQKENI. The CDR3 totals 13 residues. Trimming shortened V by 6 bases and J by 6 bases, and 12 bases separated the two germline ends. CDR3 sequence: CASSPGGLQPQHF. Here the CDR3 DNA reads TGTGCCAGCTCCCCGGGGGGACTTCAGCCCCAGCATTTT.

This rearrangement joins TRBV28 to TRBJ2-2; no clear D. CDR1 MDHEN and CDR2 SYDVKM come from the germline V gene. The CDR3 totals 12 residues. Trimming cost V 4 bases and J 3 bases, with 3 bases left between them. DNA for the CDR3: TGTGCCAGCAGTTCTCACACCGGGGAGCTGTTTTTT. This encodes CASSSHTGELFF.

This sequence joins TRBV28 and TRBJ1-6; tentatively, D is TRBD1 (5 bases). The ends were cut back, 5 bases at V and 8 bases at J, with 7 bases in the middle. Per the germline V gene, CDR1 is MDHEN and CDR2 is SYDVKM. The CDR3 sequence is 12 residues long. The CDR3 reads CASSPRDSPLHF. The CDR3 DNA sequence: TGTGCCAGCAGTCCCAGGGATTCACCCCTCCACTTT.

The CDR3 here is CASSSDYRQTYEQYF. The CDR3 DNA follows: TGTGCCAGCAGTTCGGATTATAGACAGACCTACGAGCAGTACTTC. The chain recombines TRBV6-5 with TRBJ2-7; possibly TRBD1 for D (5 bases). The V and J ends lost 4 bases and 2 bases respectively, with 15 bases between them. The germline V gene has CDR1 MNHEY and CDR2 SVGAGI. The CDR3 loop spans 15 amino acids.

This clone occurred a few times. This chain links TRBV7-9 with TRBJ1-2, with unresolved D. In germline, CDR1 is SEHNR, CDR2 FQNEAQ (reference sequence). V was clipped by 5 bases and J by 5 bases, with 12 bases between them. This CDR3 is built from 13 residues. The CDR3 loop is CASSTSPQYGYTF. The CDR3 nucleotides are TGTGCCAGCAGCACTAGCCCCCAGTATGGCTACACCTTC. The complete variable domain, with remaining parts taken from reference TRBV7-9 and TRBJ1-2, reads DTGVSQNPRHKITKRGQNVTFRCDPISEHNRLYWYRQTLGQGPEFLTYFQNEAQLEKSRLLSDRFSAERPKGSFSTLEIQRTEQGDSAMYLCASSTSPQYGYTFGSGTRLTVV.

This clone showed up just a few times. The junction and the germline gene differ at one end; a read error may be behind it. The genes are TRBV30 and TRBJ2-1; 16 nucleotides match TRBD2. Germline CDR1 reads GTSNPN; CDR2 reads SVGIG (reference sequence). The CDR3 runs to 13 residues. Here the CDR3 DNA reads TGTGCCTGGAGTCCGGGACTAGCGGGAGGGCCGGTCTTC. It specifies CAWSPGLAGGPVF.

This clone has a handful of counts. This CDR3 is also generated by other DNA sequences in the sample. The gene calls are TRBV2 and TRBJ1-1; 7 nucleotides line up with TRBD1. Germline CDR1 SNHLY, CDR2 FYNNEI. The length of the CDR3 is 13 residues. J lost 2 bases, V lost 6 bases, and 3 bases had no gene match. In DNA form, the CDR3 reads TGTGCCAGCAGCGGACAGGCCAACACTGAAGCTTTCTTT. Residues: CASSGQANTEAFF. The full variable domain, with the rest looked up from reference TRBV2 and TRBJ1-1, is EPEVTQTPSHQVTQMGQEVILRCVPISNHLYFYWYRQILGQKVEFLVSFYNNEISEKSEIFDDQFSVERPDGSNFTLKIRSTKLEDSAMYFCASSGQANTEAFFGQGTRLTVV.

This clone was seen a few times. V usage is TRBV6-1 and J usage is TRBJ2-1; 9 bases are a match to TRBD1. With 3 bases clipped from V and 8 bases from J, the junction kept 5 bases outside the gene matches. The CDR3 totals 14 residues. Germline-derived CDR1 and CDR2 are MNHNS and SASEGT. CDR3 amino acids: CASSEGTGSHEQFF. The CDR3, as DNA: TGTGCCAGCAGTGAGGGGACAGGGAGCCATGAGCAGTTCTTC.

This clone was observed a few times. V and J are TRBV5-5 and TRBJ2-1; D is possibly TRBD2 (5 bases). Germline V gene lookup returns CDR1 SGHKS and CDR2 YYEKEE (reference sequence). This CDR3 is built from 13 residues. V shed 1 base and J shed 7 bases, with 9 bases lying between them. Here the CDR3 reads CASSLIGGNEQFF. CDR3 DNA sequence: TGTGCCAGCAGCTTGATTGGCGGGAATGAGCAGTTCTTC.